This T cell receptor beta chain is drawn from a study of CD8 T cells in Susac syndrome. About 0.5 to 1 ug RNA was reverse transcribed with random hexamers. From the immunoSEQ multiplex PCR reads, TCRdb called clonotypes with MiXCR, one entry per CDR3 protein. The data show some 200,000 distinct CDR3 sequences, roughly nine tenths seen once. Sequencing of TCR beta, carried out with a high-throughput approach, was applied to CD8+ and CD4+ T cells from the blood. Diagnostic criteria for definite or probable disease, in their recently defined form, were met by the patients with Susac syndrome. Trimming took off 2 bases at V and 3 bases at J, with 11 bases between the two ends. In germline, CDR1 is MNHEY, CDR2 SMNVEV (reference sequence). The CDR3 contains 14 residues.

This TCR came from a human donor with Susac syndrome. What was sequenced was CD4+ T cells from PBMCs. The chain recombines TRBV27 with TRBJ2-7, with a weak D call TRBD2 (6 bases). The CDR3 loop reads CASSLRRDSYEQYF. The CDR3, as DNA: TGTGCCAGCAGTTTAAGGCGGGATAGCTACGAGCAGTACTTC.